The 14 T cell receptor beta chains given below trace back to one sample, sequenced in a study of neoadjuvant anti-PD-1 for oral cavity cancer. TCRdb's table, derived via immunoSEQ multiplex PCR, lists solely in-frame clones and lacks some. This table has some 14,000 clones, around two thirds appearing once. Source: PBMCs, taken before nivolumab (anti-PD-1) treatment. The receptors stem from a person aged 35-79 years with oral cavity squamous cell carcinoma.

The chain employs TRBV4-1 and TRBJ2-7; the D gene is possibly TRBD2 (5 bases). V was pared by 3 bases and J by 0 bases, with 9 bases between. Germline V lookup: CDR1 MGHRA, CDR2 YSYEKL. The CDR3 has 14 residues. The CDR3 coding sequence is TGCGCCAGCAGCCAGGAGGACGGCTCCTACGAGCAGTACTTC. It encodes CASSQEDGSYEQYF.

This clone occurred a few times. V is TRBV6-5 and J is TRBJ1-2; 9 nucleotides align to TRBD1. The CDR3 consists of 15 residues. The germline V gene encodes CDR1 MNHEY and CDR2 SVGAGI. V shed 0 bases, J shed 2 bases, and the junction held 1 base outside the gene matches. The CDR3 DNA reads TGTGCCAGCAGTTACTCACAGGGGGCCAACTATGGCTACACCTTC. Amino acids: CASSYSQGANYGYTF.

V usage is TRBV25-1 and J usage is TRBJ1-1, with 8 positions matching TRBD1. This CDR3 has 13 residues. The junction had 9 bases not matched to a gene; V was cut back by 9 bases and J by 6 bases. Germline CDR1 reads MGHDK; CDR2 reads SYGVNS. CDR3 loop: CASSRGLIAEAFF. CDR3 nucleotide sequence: TGTGCCAGTAGCAGGGGGCTGATAGCTGAAGCTTTCTTT.

The CDR3 DNA reads TGTGCCAGCAGCCTAGACGGCTCCTACGAGCAGTACTTC. It translates to CASSLDGSYEQYF. The J gene is TRBJ2-7, the V gene TRBV9; no definite D call. Trimming pared 4 bases from V and 0 bases from J, leaving 8 bases between. CDR3 length: 13 residues. The germline V gene encodes CDR1 SGDLS and CDR2 YYNGEE.

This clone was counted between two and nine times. CDR3 residues: CASRVSGGAYEQYF. The CDR3 DNA is TGTGCCAGCAGAGTAAGCGGGGGGGCCTACGAGCAGTACTTC. This chain uses TRBV2 with TRBJ2-7; TRBD2 matches 10 bases. The CDR3 sequence is 14 residues long. J was trimmed by 2 bases and V by 6 bases; bases with no gene match: 4. Germline CDR1 reads SNHLY; CDR2 reads FYNNEI.

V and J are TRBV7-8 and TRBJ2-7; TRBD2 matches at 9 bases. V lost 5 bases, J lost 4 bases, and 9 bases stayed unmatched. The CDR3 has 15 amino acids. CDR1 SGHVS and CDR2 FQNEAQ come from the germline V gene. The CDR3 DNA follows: TGTGCCAGCAGCGACGCGGGAGGGGCGCGATACGAGCAGTACTTC. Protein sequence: CASSDAGGARYEQYF. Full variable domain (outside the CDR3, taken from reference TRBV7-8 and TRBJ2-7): GAGVSQSPRYKVAKRGQDVALRCDPISGHVSLFWYQQALGQGPEFLTYFQNEAQLDKSGLPSDRFFAERPEGSVSTLKIQRTQQEDSAVYLCASSDAGGARYEQYFGPGTRLTVT.

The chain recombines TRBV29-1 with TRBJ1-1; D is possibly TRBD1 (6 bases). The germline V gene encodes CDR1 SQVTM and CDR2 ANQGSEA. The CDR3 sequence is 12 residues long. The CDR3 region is CRCTTGYTEAFF. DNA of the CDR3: TGCCGCTGCACTACAGGGTACACTGAAGCTTTCTTT.

Written as DNA, the CDR3 is TGCGCCAGCAGCGGACAGACCAACTATGGCTACACCTTC. It yields the protein CASSGQTNYGYTF. The chain has TRBV10-1 and TRBJ1-2, with D possibly TRBD1 on 6 matching bases. Trimming removed 6 bases from V and 2 bases from J, with 10 bases in between. Germline CDR1 and CDR2: WNHNN and SYGVQD (reference sequence). The CDR3 runs 13 residues.

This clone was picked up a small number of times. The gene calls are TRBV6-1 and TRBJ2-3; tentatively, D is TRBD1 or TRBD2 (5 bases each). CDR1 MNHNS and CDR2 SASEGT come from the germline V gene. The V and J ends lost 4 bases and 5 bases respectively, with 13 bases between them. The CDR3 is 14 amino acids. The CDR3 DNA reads TGTGCCAGCAGTGCGGGGCCAAGCGGAGATACGCAGTATTTT. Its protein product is CASSAGPSGDTQYF.

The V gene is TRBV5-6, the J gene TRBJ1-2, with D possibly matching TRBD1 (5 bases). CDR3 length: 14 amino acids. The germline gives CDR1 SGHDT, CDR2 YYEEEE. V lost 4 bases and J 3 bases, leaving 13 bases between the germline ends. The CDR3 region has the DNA TGTGCCAGCAGCCCGACTGGGGACTACTATGGCTACACCTTC. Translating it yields CASSPTGDYYGYTF.

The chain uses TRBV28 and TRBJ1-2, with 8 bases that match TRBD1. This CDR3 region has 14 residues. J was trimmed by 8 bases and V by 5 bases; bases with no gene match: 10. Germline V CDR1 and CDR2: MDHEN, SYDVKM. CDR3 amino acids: CASSPSDRVGGYTF. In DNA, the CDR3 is TGTGCCAGCAGTCCTTCGGACAGGGTCGGGGGCTACACCTTC.

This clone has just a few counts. The CDR3 bases are TGTGCCAGCAGTGAAGGCTGGGGTCGCCGAGGCAATGAGCAGTTCTTC. Its translation is CASSEGWGRRGNEQFF. V and J are TRBV6-1 and TRBJ2-1; unclear D gene. The CDR3 covers 16 residues. Germline CDR1 reads MNHNS; CDR2 reads SASEGT. V was cut by 1 base and J by 6 bases, with 16 bases left in between.

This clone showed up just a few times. In DNA, the CDR3 is TGCGCCAGCAGCCAGGGGACAAGCTCTGGGGCCAACGTCCTGACTTTC. It translates to CASSQGTSSGANVLTF. This chain links TRBV5-1 with TRBJ2-6; D perhaps matches TRBD1 (6 bases). Germline V gene sequence: CDR1 SGHRS, CDR2 YFSETQ. CDR3 length equals 16 residues. V lost 4 bases and J lost 0, with 11 bases in between.

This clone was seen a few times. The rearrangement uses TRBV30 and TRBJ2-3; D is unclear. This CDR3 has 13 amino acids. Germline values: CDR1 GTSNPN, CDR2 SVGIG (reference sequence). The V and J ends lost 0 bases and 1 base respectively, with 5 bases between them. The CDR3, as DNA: TGTGCCTGGAGTGTTCACCGCACAGATACGCAGTATTTT. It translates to CAWSVHRTDTQYF.